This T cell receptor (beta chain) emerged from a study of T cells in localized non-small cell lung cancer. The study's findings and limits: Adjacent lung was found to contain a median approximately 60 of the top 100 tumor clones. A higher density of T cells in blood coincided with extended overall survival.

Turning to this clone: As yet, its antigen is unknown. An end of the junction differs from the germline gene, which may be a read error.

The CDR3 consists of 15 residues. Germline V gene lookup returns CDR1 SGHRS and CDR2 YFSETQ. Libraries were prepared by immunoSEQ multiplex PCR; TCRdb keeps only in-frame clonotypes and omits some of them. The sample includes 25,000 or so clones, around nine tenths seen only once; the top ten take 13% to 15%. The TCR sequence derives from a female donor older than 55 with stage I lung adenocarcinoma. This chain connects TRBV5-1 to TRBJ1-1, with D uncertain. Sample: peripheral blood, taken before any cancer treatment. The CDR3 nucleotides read TGCGCCGGCAGCTTGTACGGCCCTGAGAGCACTGAAGCTTTCTTT. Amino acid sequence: CAGSLYGPESTEAFF.